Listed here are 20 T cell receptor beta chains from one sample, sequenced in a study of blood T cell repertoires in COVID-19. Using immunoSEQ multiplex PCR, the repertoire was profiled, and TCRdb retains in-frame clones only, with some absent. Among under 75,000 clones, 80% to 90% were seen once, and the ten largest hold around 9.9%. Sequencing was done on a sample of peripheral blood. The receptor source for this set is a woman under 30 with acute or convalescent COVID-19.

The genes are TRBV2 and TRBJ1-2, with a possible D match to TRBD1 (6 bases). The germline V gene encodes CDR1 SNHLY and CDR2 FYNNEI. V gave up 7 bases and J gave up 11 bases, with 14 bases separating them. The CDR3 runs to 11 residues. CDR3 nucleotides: TGTGCCAGCACCCGGGGGGACAAATACACCTTC. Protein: CASTRGDKYTF.

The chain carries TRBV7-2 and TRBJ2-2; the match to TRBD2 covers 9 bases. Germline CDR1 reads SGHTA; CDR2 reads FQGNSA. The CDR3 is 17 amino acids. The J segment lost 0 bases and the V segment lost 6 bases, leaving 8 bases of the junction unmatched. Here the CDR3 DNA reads TGTGCCAGCAGTTTAACCCGACTAGCGGCGAACACCGGGGAGCTGTTTTTT. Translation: CASSLTRLAANTGELFF.

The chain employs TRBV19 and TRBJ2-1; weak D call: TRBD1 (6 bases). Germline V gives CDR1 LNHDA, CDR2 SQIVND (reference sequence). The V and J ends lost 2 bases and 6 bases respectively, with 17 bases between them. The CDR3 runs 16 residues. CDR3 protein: CASSITRTDPGNEQFF. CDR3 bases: TGTGCCAGTAGTATAACCAGGACAGATCCGGGCAATGAGCAGTTCTTC.

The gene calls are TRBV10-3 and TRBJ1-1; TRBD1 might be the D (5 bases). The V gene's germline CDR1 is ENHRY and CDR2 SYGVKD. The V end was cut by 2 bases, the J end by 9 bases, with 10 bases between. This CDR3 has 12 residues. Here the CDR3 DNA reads TGTGCCATCAGTGAGGAGCGACAGCAAGCTTTCTTT. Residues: CAISEERQQAFF.

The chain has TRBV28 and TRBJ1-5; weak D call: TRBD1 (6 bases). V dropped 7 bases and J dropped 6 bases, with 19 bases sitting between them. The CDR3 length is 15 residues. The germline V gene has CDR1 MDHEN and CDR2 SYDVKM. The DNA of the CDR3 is TGTGCCAGCACCCCCCGGGGGGCCCTATCTCAGCCCCAGCATTTT. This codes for CASTPRGALSQPQHF.

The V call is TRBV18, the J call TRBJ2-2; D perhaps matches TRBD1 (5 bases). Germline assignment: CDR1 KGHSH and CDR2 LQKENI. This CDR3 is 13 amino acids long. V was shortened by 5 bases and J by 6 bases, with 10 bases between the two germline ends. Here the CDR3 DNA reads TGTGCCAGCTCAGAGAAGGGGCCCGGGGAGCTGTTTTTT. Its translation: CASSEKGPGELFF.

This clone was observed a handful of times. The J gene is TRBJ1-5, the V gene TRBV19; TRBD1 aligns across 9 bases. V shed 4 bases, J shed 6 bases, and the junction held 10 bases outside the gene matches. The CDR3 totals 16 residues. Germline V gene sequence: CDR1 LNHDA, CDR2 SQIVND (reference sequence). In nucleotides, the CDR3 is TGTGCCAGTAGTAGACCGGGACAGGGCTGGGCTCAGCCCCAGCATTTT. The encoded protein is CASSRPGQGWAQPQHF.

The CDR3 DNA follows: TGTGCCAGCAGCACACGGGGGTTCGCCACAGATACGCAGTATTTT. It yields the protein CASSTRGFATDTQYF. The rearrangement joins TRBV7-8 to TRBJ2-3; D is perhaps TRBD2 (6 bases). Germline V gene lookup returns CDR1 SGHVS and CDR2 FQNEAQ. Trimming pared 5 bases from V and 2 bases from J, leaving 14 bases between. CDR3 length: 15 amino acids.

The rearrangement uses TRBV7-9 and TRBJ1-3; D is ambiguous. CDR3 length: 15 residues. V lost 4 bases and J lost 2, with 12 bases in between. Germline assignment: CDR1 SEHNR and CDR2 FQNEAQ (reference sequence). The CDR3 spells CASSSLKGAGNTIYF. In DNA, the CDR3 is TGTGCCAGCAGCTCATTAAAGGGAGCTGGAAACACCATATATTTT. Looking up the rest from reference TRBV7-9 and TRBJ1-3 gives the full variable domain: DTGVSQNPRHKITKRGQNVTFRCDPISEHNRLYWYRQTLGQGPEFLTYFQNEAQLEKSRLLSDRFSAERPKGSFSTLEIQRTEQGDSAMYLCASSSLKGAGNTIYFGEGSWLTVV.

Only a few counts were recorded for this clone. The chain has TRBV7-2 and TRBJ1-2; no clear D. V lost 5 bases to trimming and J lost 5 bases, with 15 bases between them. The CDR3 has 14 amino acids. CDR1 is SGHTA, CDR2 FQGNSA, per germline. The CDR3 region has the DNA TGTGCCAGCAGCCCATTCAGAGAGACATATGGCTACACCTTC. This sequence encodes CASSPFRETYGYTF.

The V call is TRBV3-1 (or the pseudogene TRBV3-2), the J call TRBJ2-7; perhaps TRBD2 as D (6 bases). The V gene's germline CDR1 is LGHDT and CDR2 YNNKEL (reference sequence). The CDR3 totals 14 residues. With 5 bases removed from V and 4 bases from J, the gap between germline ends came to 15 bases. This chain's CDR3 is CASSDNSGTYEQYF. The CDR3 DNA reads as TGTGCCAGCAGCGACAACTCCGGGACTTACGAGCAGTACTTC.

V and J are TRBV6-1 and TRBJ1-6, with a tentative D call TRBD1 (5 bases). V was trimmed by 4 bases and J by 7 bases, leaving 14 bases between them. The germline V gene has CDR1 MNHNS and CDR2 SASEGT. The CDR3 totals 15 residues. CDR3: CASSGGDTVNSPLHF. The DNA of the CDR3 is TGTGCCAGCAGTGGGGGCGACACTGTGAATTCACCCCTCCACTTT.

The CDR3 protein is CAWSSQNTGELFF. The CDR3 DNA is TGTGCCTGGAGTTCCCAGAACACCGGGGAGCTGTTTTTT. The genes are TRBV30 and TRBJ2-2; no clear D gene. Germline V gives CDR1 GTSNPN, CDR2 SVGIG (reference sequence). V was shortened by 2 bases and J by 1 base, with 5 bases between the two germline ends. The CDR3 runs to 13 residues.

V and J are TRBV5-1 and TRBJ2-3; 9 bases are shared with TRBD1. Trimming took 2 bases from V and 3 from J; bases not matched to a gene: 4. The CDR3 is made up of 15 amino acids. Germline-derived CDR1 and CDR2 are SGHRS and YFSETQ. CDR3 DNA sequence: TGCGCCAGCAGCTTAGGGACAGGGTTTACAGATACGCAGTATTTT. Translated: CASSLGTGFTDTQYF.

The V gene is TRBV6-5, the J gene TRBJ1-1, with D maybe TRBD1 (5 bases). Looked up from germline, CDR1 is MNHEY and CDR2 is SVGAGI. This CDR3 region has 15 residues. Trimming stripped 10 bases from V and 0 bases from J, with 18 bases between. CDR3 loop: CAKGRAERVNTEAFF. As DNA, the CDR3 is TGTGCCAAGGGGAGGGCCGAGAGGGTGAACACTGAAGCTTTCTTT.

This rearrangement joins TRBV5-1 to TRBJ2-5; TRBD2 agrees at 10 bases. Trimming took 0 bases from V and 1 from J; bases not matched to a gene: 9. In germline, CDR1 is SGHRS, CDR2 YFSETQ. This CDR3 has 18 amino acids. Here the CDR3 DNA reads TGCGCCAGCAGCTTGGGATTCTCAGTAGCGGGGGGCCAAGAGACCCAGTACTTC. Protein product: CASSLGFSVAGGQETQYF.

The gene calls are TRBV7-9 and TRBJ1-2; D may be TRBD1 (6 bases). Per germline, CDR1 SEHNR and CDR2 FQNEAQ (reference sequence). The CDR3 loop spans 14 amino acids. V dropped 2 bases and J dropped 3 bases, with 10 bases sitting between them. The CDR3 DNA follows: TGTGCCAGCAGCTTAAGCCACAGGGACTATGGCTACACCTTC. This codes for CASSLSHRDYGYTF.

This CDR3 is CASSLVPMNTEAFF. The CDR3 DNA reads as TGTGCCAGCAGCTTGGTCCCCATGAACACTGAAGCTTTCTTT. This rearrangement joins TRBV5-5 to TRBJ1-1; D is ambiguous. The germline V gene encodes CDR1 SGHKS and CDR2 YYEKEE (reference sequence). The ends were cut back, 0 bases at V and 0 bases at J, with 6 bases in the middle. The CDR3 covers 14 residues.

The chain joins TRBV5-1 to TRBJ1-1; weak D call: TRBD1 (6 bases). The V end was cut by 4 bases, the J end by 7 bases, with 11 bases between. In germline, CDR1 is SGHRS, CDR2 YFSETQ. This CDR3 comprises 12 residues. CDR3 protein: CASSPRGGEAFF. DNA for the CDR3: TGCGCCAGCAGCCCCAGGGGCGGTGAAGCTTTCTTT.

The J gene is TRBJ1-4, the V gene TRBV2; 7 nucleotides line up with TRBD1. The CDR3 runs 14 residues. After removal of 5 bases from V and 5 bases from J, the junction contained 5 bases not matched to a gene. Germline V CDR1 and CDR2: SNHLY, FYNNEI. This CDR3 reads CASSQDRLNEKLFF. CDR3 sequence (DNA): TGTGCCAGCAGTCAGGACAGGTTAAATGAAAAACTGTTTTTT.